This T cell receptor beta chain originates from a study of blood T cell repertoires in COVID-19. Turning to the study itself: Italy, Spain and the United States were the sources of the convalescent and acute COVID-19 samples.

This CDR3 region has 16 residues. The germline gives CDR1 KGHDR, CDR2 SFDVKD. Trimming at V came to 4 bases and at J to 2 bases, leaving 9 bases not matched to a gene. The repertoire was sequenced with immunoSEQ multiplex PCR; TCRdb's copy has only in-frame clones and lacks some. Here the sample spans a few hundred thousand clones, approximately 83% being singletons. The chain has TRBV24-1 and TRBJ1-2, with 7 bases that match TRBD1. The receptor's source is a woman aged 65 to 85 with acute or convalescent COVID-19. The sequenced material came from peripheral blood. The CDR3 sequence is CATSDPTRTGNYGYTF. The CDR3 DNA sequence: TGTGCCACCAGTGACCCAACCCGGACAGGCAACTATGGCTACACCTTC.